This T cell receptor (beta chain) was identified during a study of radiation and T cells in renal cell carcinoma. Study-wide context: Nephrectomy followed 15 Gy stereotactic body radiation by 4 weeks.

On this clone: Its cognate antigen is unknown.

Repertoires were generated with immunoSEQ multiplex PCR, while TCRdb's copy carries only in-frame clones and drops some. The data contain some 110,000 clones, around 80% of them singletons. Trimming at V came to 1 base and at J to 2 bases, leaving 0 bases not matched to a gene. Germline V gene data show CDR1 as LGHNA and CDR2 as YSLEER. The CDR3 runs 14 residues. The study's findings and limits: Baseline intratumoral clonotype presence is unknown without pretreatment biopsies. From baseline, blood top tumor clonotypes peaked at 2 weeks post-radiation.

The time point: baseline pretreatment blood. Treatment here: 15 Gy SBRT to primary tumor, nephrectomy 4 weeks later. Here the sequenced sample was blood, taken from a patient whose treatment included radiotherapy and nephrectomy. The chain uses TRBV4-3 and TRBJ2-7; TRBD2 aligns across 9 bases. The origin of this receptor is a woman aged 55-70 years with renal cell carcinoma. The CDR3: CASSQASGAYEQYF. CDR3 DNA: TGCGCCAGCAGCCAAGCTAGCGGGGCCTACGAGCAGTACTTC.